This TCR beta chain derives from a study of blood T cell repertoires in COVID-19. As for the study in general: Both acute and convalescent COVID-19 samples were obtained from the United States, Italy and Spain. The cDNA or gDNA used as material had been derived from T cells, B-cell-depleted T cells, or PBMCs.

In the study's own analysis: Amplifying reference gene primers gave estimates of nucleated cell counts. Using immunoSEQ multiplex PCR, the repertoire was profiled, and TCRdb retains in-frame clones only, with some absent. V and J calls and clone size follow that table, whereas D and trimming were derived from the DNA. Counted here are 9,000 to 13,000 clones, 90% occurring once; the ten biggest clones make up 10%. Trimming at V came to 6 bases and at J to 0 bases, leaving 8 bases not matched to a gene. CDR3 size: 18 residues. Germline V gene data show CDR1 as SNHLY and CDR2 as FYNNEI. The TCR originated in a human donor in a cohort sampled during active COVID-19. This rearrangement joins TRBV2 to TRBJ2-4; TRBD2 matches at 13 bases. The material sequenced was peripheral blood. CDR3: CASRRTSGGPLAKNIQYF. The CDR3 DNA reads TGTGCCAGCAGGAGGACTAGCGGGGGACCACTAGCCAAAAACATTCAGTACTTC.